The clone carrying this T cell receptor (beta chain) was counted many times. Its antigen is undetermined. The data belong to a study of molecular identifiers for immune sequencing clone quantification. Notes on the study in general: The share of molecules held by clones above 20 RNA copies was over 97% in effector cells and under 1% in naive cells. Reportedly, one cell's Jurkat TCR RNA was detected within 1,100,000 naive CD8 cells.

This CDR3 spans 14 amino acids. V shed 9 bases, J shed 3 bases, and the junction held 8 bases outside the gene matches. The germline V gene has CDR1 LGHNA and CDR2 YSLEER. Previously described methods and listed TCR primers were employed for the bulk TCR libraries. TCRdb passed the PCR reads through MiXCR, listing each CDR3 protein once. The sample yields approximately 630,000 distinct CDR3 sequences, over 25% seen once. A CD8+CD4-CCR7+CD45RA+ phenotype served as the sorting definition for naive CD8 T cells. This chain joins TRBV4-3 and TRBJ1-1; 9 positions match TRBD1. The TCR originated in a human donor in good health. Some libraries in this study had Jurkat cell RNA spiked in. Specimen: naive CD8+ T cells from blood, with Jurkat cell RNA spiked in. The subset here: FACS-sorted CD8+CD4-CCR7+CD45RA+ naive T cells. The CDR3: CASSTGGRDTEAFF. CDR3 DNA: TGCGCCAGTTCCACAGGGGGCCGGGACACTGAAGCTTTCTTT.